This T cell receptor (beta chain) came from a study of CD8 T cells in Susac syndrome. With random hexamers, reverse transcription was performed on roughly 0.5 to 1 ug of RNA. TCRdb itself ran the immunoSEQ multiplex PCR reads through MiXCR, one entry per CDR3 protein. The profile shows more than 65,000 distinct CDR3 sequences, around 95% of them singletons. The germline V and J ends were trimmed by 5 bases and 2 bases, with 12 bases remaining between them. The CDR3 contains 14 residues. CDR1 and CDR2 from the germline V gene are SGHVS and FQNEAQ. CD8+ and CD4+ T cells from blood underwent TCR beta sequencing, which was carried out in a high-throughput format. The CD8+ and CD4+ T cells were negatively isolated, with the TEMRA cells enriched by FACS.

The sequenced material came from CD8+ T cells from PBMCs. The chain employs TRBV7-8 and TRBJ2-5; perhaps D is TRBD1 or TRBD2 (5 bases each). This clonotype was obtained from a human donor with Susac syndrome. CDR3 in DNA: TGTGCCAGCAGCCGTGGGGACGGACAAGAGACCCAGTACTTC. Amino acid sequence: CASSRGDGQETQYF.